The 27 T cell receptor beta chains reported below all come from one sample, sequenced in a study of cytomegalovirus exposure and HLA in healthy donors. Both 60 Vbeta primers and 13 Jbeta primers went into the PCR. Generated by immunoSEQ multiplex PCR, the TCRdb table keeps only in-frame clones and is missing some. The data hold around 160,000 clones, with 77% observed a single time. The sequenced sample consisted of PBMCs. Receptors were obtained from a middle-aged woman in good health and CMV-seropositive.

Remarks on this clone: The same CDR3 arises from other DNA sequences in this sample as well. The J gene is TRBJ1-5, the V gene TRBV7-2; 7 nucleotides agree with TRBD1. CDR1 SGHTA and CDR2 FQGNSA come from the germline V gene. Trimming at V came to 5 bases and at J to 2 bases, leaving 3 bases not matched to a gene. The CDR3 runs 14 residues. The CDR3 reads CASSPDRGNQPQHF. Here the CDR3 DNA reads TGTGCCAGCAGCCCCGACAGGGGCAATCAGCCCCAGCATTTT.

The chain is built from TRBV5-4 and TRBJ2-7, with 11 nucleotides matching TRBD2. CDR1 is SGHNT and CDR2 is YYREEE in the germline V gene (reference sequence). The junction had 6 bases not matched to a gene; V was cut back by 3 bases and J by 4 bases. The CDR3 extends over 15 amino acids. The DNA for the CDR3 is TGTGCCAGCAGCTCGGAACCTAGCGGGAGGTACGAGCAGTACTTC. Residues: CASSSEPSGRYEQYF.

The chain employs TRBV11-3 and TRBJ2-1; perhaps TRBD2 as D (6 bases). The germline V gene encodes CDR1 SGHNT and CDR2 YENEEA. The CDR3 is 13 amino acids. The CDR3 sequence is CTSSGGVEGEQFF. DNA for the CDR3: TGTACTTCCTCCGGGGGTGTGGAAGGTGAGCAGTTCTTC.

This chain links TRBV2 with TRBJ1-2, with D possibly matching TRBD1 (6 bases). Trimming shortened V by 2 bases and J by 7 bases, and 11 bases separated the two germline ends. This CDR3 comprises 13 residues. CDR1 and CDR2 from the germline V gene are SNHLY and FYNNEI. In DNA, the CDR3 is TGTGCCAGCAGTGAATTCGGGACAAGTGGCTACACCTTC. It specifies CASSEFGTSGYTF. Full variable domain (remainder filled in from reference TRBV2 and TRBJ1-2): EPEVTQTPSHQVTQMGQEVILRCVPISNHLYFYWYRQILGQKVEFLVSFYNNEISEKSEIFDDQFSVERPDGSNFTLKIRSTKLEDSAMYFCASSEFGTSGYTFGSGTRLTVV.

V usage is TRBV27 and J usage is TRBJ1-2; 7 positions agree with TRBD1. The CDR3 loop spans 15 amino acids. Per the germline V gene, CDR1 is MNHEY and CDR2 is SMNVEV (reference sequence). Unmatched junction bases numbered 11, after V lost 2 bases and J lost 8 bases. CDR3 sequence (DNA): TGTGCCAGCAGTTTAATCTTTCGCCAGGGGGGCGGCTACACCTTC. Protein sequence: CASSLIFRQGGGYTF.

V gene TRBV15 combines with J gene TRBJ2-5, with D perhaps matching TRBD1 (6 bases). V was trimmed by 0 bases and J by 1 base, leaving 12 bases between them. This CDR3 has 16 amino acids. CDR1 is LNHNV and CDR2 is YYDKDF in the germline V gene (reference sequence). The CDR3 here is CATSRDVRTAQETQYF. DNA of the CDR3: TGTGCCACCAGCAGAGATGTGAGGACAGCCCAAGAGACCCAGTACTTC.

This chain links TRBV5-6 with TRBJ1-2; weak D call: TRBD1 (6 bases). Germline assignment: CDR1 SGHDT and CDR2 YYEEEE. V was trimmed by 6 bases and J by 3 bases, leaving 12 bases between them. The CDR3 consists of 13 residues. The DNA of the CDR3 is TGTGCCAGCACCTCGGGGGGCCACTATGGCTACACCTTC. Translation: CASTSGGHYGYTF.

The chain employs TRBV6-1 and TRBJ1-6; perhaps TRBD1 as D (6 bases). The CDR3 runs to 14 residues. Germline V gene sequence: CDR1 MNHNS, CDR2 SASEGT. V was trimmed by 3 bases and J by 6 bases, leaving 9 bases between them. The CDR3, as DNA: TGTGCCAGCAGTGAGTTACAGGGTAATTCACCCCTCCACTTT. Residues: CASSELQGNSPLHF.

The chain joins TRBV7-2 to TRBJ2-3; no clear D. This CDR3 is built from 12 residues. Germline CDR1 reads SGHTA; CDR2 reads FQGNSA. V was shortened by 3 bases and J by 3 bases, with 4 bases between the two germline ends. The CDR3 DNA sequence: TGTGCCAGCAGCTTTCTAACAGATACGCAGTATTTT. This encodes CASSFLTDTQYF.

The V and J genes are TRBV4-2 and TRBJ2-5; 9 nucleotides line up with TRBD2. The CDR3 extends over 18 amino acids. The V gene end was trimmed by 0 bases and the J gene end by 4 bases; junction bases not matched to a gene: 12. Germline V gene data show CDR1 as LGHNA and CDR2 as YNFKEQ. Written as DNA, the CDR3 is TGTGCCAGCAGCCAAGATCTGGCGGGAGGGCCCTCGGTAGAGACCCAGTACTTC. It yields the protein CASSQDLAGGPSVETQYF.

The CDR3 bases are TGTGCCAGCAGCCGGACAGATACGCAGTATTTT. Protein product: CASSRTDTQYF. This chain uses TRBV5-4 with TRBJ2-3; no definite D call. Trimming pared 4 bases from V and 3 bases from J, leaving 3 bases between. Germline V gives CDR1 SGHNT, CDR2 YYREEE (reference sequence). CDR3 length: 11 residues.

Only one count was recorded for this clone. The chain joins TRBV11-2 to TRBJ1-2; TRBD1 matches 7 bases. Germline-derived CDR1 and CDR2 are SGHAT and FQNNGV. After removal of 5 bases from V and 4 bases from J, the junction contained 4 bases not matched to a gene. This CDR3 comprises 13 residues. This CDR3 is CASSPGQSYGYTF. The CDR3 region has the DNA TGTGCCAGCAGCCCGGGACAGTCCTATGGCTACACCTTC.

This chain links TRBV6-1 with TRBJ1-2; 8 nucleotides align to TRBD1. This CDR3 spans 13 amino acids. Germline-derived CDR1 and CDR2 are MNHNS and SASEGT. Germline trimming cut 3 bases from V and 7 bases from J; bases unmatched to any gene: 4. The CDR3 protein is CASSDPGGGGYTF. DNA for the CDR3: TGTGCCAGCAGTGATCCAGGGGGCGGTGGCTACACCTTC.

V is TRBV7-2 and J is TRBJ2-1, with 13 bases matching TRBD2. Germline V gene lookup returns CDR1 SGHTA and CDR2 FQGNSA. CDR3 length equals 15 residues. Trimming at V came to 6 bases and at J to 5 bases, leaving 4 bases not matched to a gene. CDR3 nucleotide sequence: TGTGCCAGCAGGAGAGGACTAGCGGGAGACAATGAGCAGTTCTTC. Translating gives CASRRGLAGDNEQFF.

DNA for the CDR3: TGTGCCAGTAGTGTGAAGACAGGTATGAACACTGAAGCTTTCTTT. This sequence encodes CASSVKTGMNTEAFF. The chain is built from TRBV19 and TRBJ1-1; perhaps TRBD1 as D (6 bases). The CDR3 totals 15 residues. With 5 bases removed from V and 0 bases from J, the gap between germline ends came to 13 bases. Germline V lookup: CDR1 LNHDA, CDR2 SQIVND (reference sequence).

The CDR3 here is CASSLEVGLTGELFF. DNA of the CDR3: TGTGCCAGCAGCTTAGAGGTTGGACTAACCGGGGAGCTGTTTTTT. The chain uses TRBV7-7 and TRBJ2-2; D is perhaps TRBD2 (6 bases). The length of the CDR3 is 15 residues. Trimming stripped 1 base from V and 5 bases from J, with 11 bases between. Germline CDR1 and CDR2: SSHAT and FNYEAQ (reference sequence).

This rearrangement joins TRBV6-6 to TRBJ1-1; a possible D gene is TRBD1 (6 bases). V lost 6 bases and J 7 bases, leaving 12 bases between the germline ends. Germline V CDR1 and CDR2: MNHNY, SVGAGI (reference sequence). This CDR3 contains 12 residues. CDR3 coding DNA: TGTGCCAGCAGGAGGGAAGGGGGTGAAGCTTTCTTT. The encoded protein is CASRREGGEAFF.

This clone showed up just a few times. The rearrangement links TRBV6-6 to TRBJ2-7; 7 bases are a match to TRBD1. V lost 2 bases and J lost 3; bases outside the gene matches: 7. The germline V gene encodes CDR1 MNHNY and CDR2 SVGAGI (reference sequence). The CDR3 sequence is 15 residues long. The CDR3 DNA reads as TGTGCCAGCAGTTACGGTGGGGACAGAGACTACGAGCAGTACTTC. Its protein is CASSYGGDRDYEQYF.

The chain recombines TRBV11-2 with TRBJ2-7; 8 nucleotides line up with TRBD1. CDR1 and CDR2 from the germline V gene are SGHAT and FQNNGV. The CDR3 loop spans 15 amino acids. Trimming cost V 4 bases and J 4 bases; bases outside gene matches: 9. CDR3 amino acids: CASSSQGATLYEQYF. Written as DNA, the CDR3 is TGTGCCAGCAGCTCCCAGGGGGCCACCCTATACGAGCAGTACTTC. Complete variable domain (other parts from reference TRBV11-2 and TRBJ2-7): EAGVAQSPRYKIIEKRQSVAFWCNPISGHATLYWYQQILGQGPKLLIQFQNNGVVDDSQLPKDRFSAERLKGVDSTLKIQPAKLEDSAVYLCASSSQGATLYEQYFGPGTRLTVT.

This rearrangement joins TRBV28 to TRBJ1-5; D is unclear. The germline CDR1 and CDR2 sequences are MDHEN and SYDVKM. Between the trimmed V and J ends, which lost 6 bases and 10 bases, there was a span of 19 bases. The CDR3 consists of 14 residues. DNA of the CDR3: TGTGCCAGCAGCCTCGGAGGGCTTCCGCGACCCCAGCATTTT. Its protein is CASSLGGLPRPQHF.

The rearrangement links TRBV7-2 to TRBJ2-1; 7 bases align to TRBD1. V dropped 5 bases and J dropped 3; count of bases not matched to a gene: 7. The CDR3 sequence is 15 residues long. Germline V gene lookup returns CDR1 SGHTA and CDR2 FQGNSA. As DNA, the CDR3 is TGTGCCAGCAGCCGAGTACAGGGGCTCTACAATGAGCAGTTCTTC. Its protein product is CASSRVQGLYNEQFF.

The chain joins TRBV18 to TRBJ2-7; tentatively, D is TRBD2 (5 bases). V was pared by 5 bases and J by 5 bases, with 16 bases between. The length of the CDR3 is 14 residues. The germline V gene encodes CDR1 KGHSH and CDR2 LQKENI. CDR3 in DNA: TGTGCCAGCTCATCCACAACTAGATCAAACGAGCAGTACTTC. This translates into CASSSTTRSNEQYF. The full variable domain, completed using reference TRBV18 and TRBJ2-7, is NAGVMQNPRHLVRRRGQEARLRCSPMKGHSHVYWYRQLPEEGLKFMVYLQKENIIDESGMPKERFSAEFPKEGPSILRIQQVVRGDSAAYFCASSSTTRSNEQYFGPGTRLTVT.

V gene TRBV6-5 combines with J gene TRBJ1-1, with D possibly being TRBD1 (6 bases). CDR1 and CDR2 from the germline V gene are MNHEY and SVGAGI. This CDR3 comprises 15 residues. Trimming shortened V by 7 bases and J by 6 bases, and 21 bases separated the two germline ends. The CDR3 nucleotides are TGTGCCAGCAAGACCAGGGGTCTCTCAACCTCTGAAGCTTTCTTT. It translates to CASKTRGLSTSEAFF.

Only a few counts were recorded for this clone. The V and J genes are TRBV5-4 and TRBJ2-5; 10 bases fit TRBD1. The CDR3 spans 14 residues. J lost 5 bases, V lost 4 bases, and 5 bases had no gene match. From germline, CDR1 is SGHNT and CDR2 YYREEE (reference sequence). The chain's CDR3 is CASSRQGAGETQYF. CDR3 bases: TGTGCCAGCAGCCGACAGGGGGCCGGGGAGACCCAGTACTTC. The full variable domain, completed using reference TRBV5-4 and TRBJ2-5, is ETGVTQSPTHLIKTRGQQVTLRCSSQSGHNTVSWYQQALGQGPQFIFQYYREEENGRGNFPPRFSGLQFPNYSSELNVNALELDDSALYLCASSRQGAGETQYFGPGTRLLVL.

By share, this clone counts as medium-sized. The chain has TRBV7-8 and TRBJ2-7; the match to TRBD1 covers 8 bases. Germline lookup yields CDR1 SGHVS and CDR2 FQNEAQ. The J segment lost 0 bases and the V segment lost 5 bases, leaving 6 bases of the junction unmatched. This CDR3 is built from 15 residues. CDR3 protein: CASSARQGPSYEQYF. The CDR3 coding sequence is TGTGCCAGCAGCGCCCGACAGGGGCCCTCCTACGAGCAGTACTTC.

This clone was detected only once. The V and J genes are TRBV4-3 and TRBJ2-3; 8 bases fit TRBD2. Germline V gene data show CDR1 as LGHNA and CDR2 as YSLEER. The CDR3 is 19 residues long. V lost 0 bases, J lost 2 bases, and 13 bases stayed unmatched. CDR3 nucleotides: TGCGCCAGCAGCCAAGATGCCGTGAGAGGGCGGGAGGACACAGATACGCAGTATTTT. Translating gives CASSQDAVRGREDTDTQYF.

This chain joins TRBV2 and TRBJ2-5; 13 nucleotides agree with TRBD2. Unmatched junction bases numbered 7, after V lost 8 bases and J lost 4 bases. Germline CDR1 and CDR2: SNHLY and FYNNEI. The CDR3 is 15 amino acids. CDR3 coding DNA: TGTGCCAGCGGAGGGACTAGCGGGAATGGAGAGACCCAGTACTTC. Its translation is CASGGTSGNGETQYF.